Below are 6 T cell receptor beta chains sequenced from a single sample in a study of cytomegalovirus exposure and HLA in healthy donors. With 60 Vbeta and 13 Jbeta primers, the PCR was carried out. Generated by immunoSEQ multiplex PCR, the TCRdb table keeps only in-frame clones and is missing some. The table shows 150,000 or so clones, with around four fifths occurring only once. Sequencing used PBMCs. Receptors originate from a female donor in good health and CMV-seronegative.

This clone turned up a few times. V and J are TRBV29-1 and TRBJ1-2; 9 nucleotides align to TRBD1. This CDR3 spans 14 amino acids. Germline V gives CDR1 SQVTM, CDR2 ANQGSEA. Trimming removed 3 bases from V and 6 bases from J; junction bases left unmatched: 8. The CDR3 DNA reads TGCAGCGTTGACCAGCCGGACAGGGGAGATGGCTACACCTTC. This encodes CSVDQPDRGDGYTF.

The V gene is TRBV27, the J gene TRBJ1-1; D is possibly TRBD1 (5 bases). CDR1 is MNHEY, CDR2 SMNVEV, per germline (reference sequence). Trimming pared 7 bases from V and 2 bases from J, leaving 14 bases between. The CDR3 is 14 amino acids. CDR3 region: CASTPGGVNTEAFF. Written as DNA, the CDR3 is TGTGCCAGCACCCCGGGGGGGGTTAACACTGAAGCTTTCTTT.

This sequence joins TRBV18 and TRBJ1-1, with D uncertain. Germline CDR1 reads KGHSH; CDR2 reads LQKENI. The V end was cut by 6 bases, the J end by 0 bases, with 8 bases between. The CDR3 is 13 residues long. CDR3 DNA: TGTGCCAGCTCTATGGAGGTGAACACTGAAGCTTTCTTT. It yields the protein CASSMEVNTEAFF.

In its sample, this clone was seen a few times. The chain links TRBV6-5 to TRBJ2-5; TRBD1 matches 8 bases. The CDR3 is 16 residues long. Germline CDR1 is MNHEY and CDR2 is SVGAGI. Trimming removed 0 bases from V and 4 bases from J; junction bases left unmatched: 7. CDR3 protein: CASSYSYAQGGETQYF. CDR3 DNA: TGTGCCAGCAGTTACTCCTACGCACAGGGGGGAGAGACCCAGTACTTC.

This chain joins TRBV30 and TRBJ1-2; TRBD1 matches at 9 bases. The CDR3 covers 13 residues. Trimming cost V 5 bases and J 7 bases; bases outside gene matches: 8. Germline V gives CDR1 GTSNPN, CDR2 SVGIG (reference sequence). The CDR3 loop is CAWETGGYSGYTF. Here the CDR3 DNA reads TGTGCCTGGGAAACAGGGGGCTATAGTGGCTACACCTTC.

The rearrangement links TRBV4-2 to TRBJ2-6, with 8 bases lining up with TRBD1. CDR3 size: 18 residues. The ends lost 1 base at V and 2 bases at J; junction bases unmatched: 7. Germline V gene sequence: CDR1 LGHNA, CDR2 YNFKEQ. CDR3 amino acids: CASSQVRTGSTGANVLTF. In nucleotides, the CDR3 is TGTGCCAGCAGCCAAGTAAGGACAGGGTCTACTGGGGCCAACGTCCTGACTTTC.